This is a list of T cell receptor beta chains from one sample in a study of monozygotic twins with inflammatory bowel disease. Using the 5' RACE reads, TCRdb records one entry per CDR3 protein without DNA. The sample includes over 35,000 distinct CDR3 sequences. Sequenced: blood. The receptor set was obtained from a human donor with ulcerative colitis or Crohn's disease, or a healthy co-twin of an affected twin (not recorded which). CDR3s include the opening cysteine and the closing phenylalanine or tryptophan. A clone size is listed for some rows: how often the clone was seen (once, few, many), or a class if it is expanded.

v_gene: TRBV4-1; j_gene: TRBJ2-3; abundance: -; CDR3aa: CASSEGDGRTQYF
v_gene: TRBV15; j_gene: TRBJ1-1; abundance: -; CDR3aa: CATSRDRQGAEAFF
v_gene: TRBV2; j_gene: TRBJ1-6; abundance: -; CDR3aa: CASSDRGSNSPLHF
v_gene: TRBV7-2; j_gene: TRBJ2-1; abundance: -; CDR3aa: CASSLGLAGGAEQFF
v_gene: TRBV12-3/TRBV12-4; j_gene: TRBJ2-4; abundance: -; CDR3aa: CASSALVSIGKNIQYF
v_gene: TRBV5-1; j_gene: TRBJ2-1; abundance: -; CDR3aa: CASSLGGTSGVNEQFF
v_gene: TRBV29-1; j_gene: TRBJ2-6; abundance: -; CDR3aa: CSVDVGLSGANVLTF
v_gene: TRBV7-9; j_gene: TRBJ2-7; abundance: -; CDR3aa: CASSFPRRTPESYEQYF
v_gene: TRBV7-2; j_gene: TRBJ2-1; abundance: -; CDR3aa: CASASGGHEQFF
v_gene: TRBV6-1; j_gene: TRBJ2-7; abundance: -; CDR3aa: CASSERTLAYEQYF
v_gene: TRBV20-1; j_gene: TRBJ2-1; abundance: -; CDR3aa: CSAQTSGGYNEQFF
v_gene: TRBV6-5; j_gene: TRBJ1-1; abundance: -; CDR3aa: CATTLRAEAFF
v_gene: TRBV7-2; j_gene: TRBJ1-5; abundance: -; CDR3aa: CASSSGGWNQPQHF
v_gene: TRBV27; j_gene: TRBJ1-2; abundance: -; CDR3aa: CASSLNGGAYGYTF
v_gene: TRBV9; j_gene: TRBJ1-2; abundance: -; CDR3aa: CASRGGNYGYTF
v_gene: TRBV7-4; j_gene: TRBJ1-1; abundance: -; CDR3aa: CASSLSVGRDRLVGGPLNTEAFF
v_gene: TRBV18; j_gene: TRBJ1-2; abundance: -; CDR3aa: CASSQGQGGGYTF
v_gene: TRBV12-3/TRBV12-4; j_gene: TRBJ2-2; abundance: -; CDR3aa: CASSWAATGELFF
v_gene: TRBV7-9; j_gene: TRBJ1-2; abundance: -; CDR3aa: CASSSYEGGYTF
v_gene: TRBV11-3; j_gene: TRBJ2-1; abundance: -; CDR3aa: CASSASRGGQDNEQFF
v_gene: TRBV12-3/TRBV12-4; j_gene: TRBJ1-5; abundance: -; CDR3aa: CASSLGDQPQHF
v_gene: TRBV20-1; j_gene: TRBJ2-1; abundance: -; CDR3aa: CSAVDSRLFREQFF
v_gene: TRBV7-7; j_gene: TRBJ1-5; abundance: -; CDR3aa: CASSPPAGQRLWSQHF
v_gene: TRBV2; j_gene: TRBJ2-1; abundance: -; CDR3aa: CASRETGLGQFF
v_gene: TRBV20-1; j_gene: TRBJ1-5; abundance: -; CDR3aa: CSARDPGGSNQPQHF
v_gene: TRBV5-6; j_gene: TRBJ1-1; abundance: -; CDR3aa: CASRGVAGNTEAFF
v_gene: TRBV7-6; j_gene: TRBJ2-6; abundance: -; CDR3aa: CASSLGVTGANVLTF
v_gene: TRBV5-1; j_gene: TRBJ1-4; abundance: -; CDR3aa: CASSPQGRGNEKLFF
v_gene: TRBV5-4; j_gene: TRBJ2-5; abundance: large; CDR3aa: CASSDSLAGYQETQYF
v_gene: TRBV5-1; j_gene: TRBJ1-5; abundance: -; CDR3aa: CASSRNSGSNQPQHF
v_gene: TRBV19; j_gene: TRBJ2-2; abundance: -; CDR3aa: CASNPQGVNTGELFF
v_gene: TRBV20-1; j_gene: TRBJ1-1; abundance: -; CDR3aa: CSARRGPAEAFF
v_gene: TRBV7-2; j_gene: TRBJ2-1; abundance: -; CDR3aa: CASRPAADYNEQFF
v_gene: TRBV3-1; j_gene: TRBJ1-6; abundance: -; CDR3aa: CASSHAPGPNSPLHF
v_gene: TRBV20-1; j_gene: TRBJ1-6; abundance: -; CDR3aa: CSTHSGGLNSPLHF
v_gene: TRBV30; j_gene: TRBJ2-6; abundance: -; CDR3aa: CAWRHIVGFGANVLTF
v_gene: TRBV5-1; j_gene: TRBJ1-2; abundance: -; CDR3aa: CASSSGQTPNYGYTF
v_gene: TRBV20-1; j_gene: TRBJ2-1; abundance: -; CDR3aa: CSARVGMLYNEQFF
v_gene: TRBV11-2; j_gene: TRBJ2-3; abundance: -; CDR3aa: CASSSQITDTQYF
v_gene: TRBV4-3; j_gene: TRBJ2-3; abundance: -; CDR3aa: CASSHDSGVDTQYF
v_gene: TRBV6-1; j_gene: TRBJ2-1; abundance: -; CDR3aa: CAGSGQSSYNEQFF